The source of this TCR beta chain is a study of T cells in Graves' hyperthyroidism and ophthalmopathy. Over 18 months, lack of ophthalmopathy progression marked Graves' hyperthyroidism as stable. Uncontrolled infection, other autoimmune disease, pregnancy or lactation led to exclusion. PBMCs were collected from a 10 ml volume of fresh peripheral blood. V lost 4 bases and J lost 7; bases outside the gene matches: 5. CDR1 and CDR2 from the germline V gene are ENHRY and SYGVKD. The CDR3 length is 15 residues. What was amplified from RNA transcripts were TCR beta CDR3 regions. A first-round RT-PCR of the TCR CDR3 used the HTBI primer set. From the multiplex PCR reads, TCRdb called clonotypes with MiXCR, one entry per CDR3 protein. Of under 550,000 distinct CDR3 sequences in the sample, approximately 13% were seen once. This clonotype was seen ten or more times. Its antigen is as yet unknown. Study-level results: Ophthalmopathy and stable hyperthyroidism were told apart by a 13 V-J model.

Material for sequencing was blood. The V call is TRBV10-3, the J call TRBJ1-5, with 12 positions matching TRBD1. The receptor's source is a woman aged 18-29 years with Graves' hyperthyroidism. The CDR3 DNA reads as TGTGCCATCAGTGGGGGACAGGGGGCCGGACAGCCCCAGCATTTT. Protein: CAISGGQGAGQPQHF.